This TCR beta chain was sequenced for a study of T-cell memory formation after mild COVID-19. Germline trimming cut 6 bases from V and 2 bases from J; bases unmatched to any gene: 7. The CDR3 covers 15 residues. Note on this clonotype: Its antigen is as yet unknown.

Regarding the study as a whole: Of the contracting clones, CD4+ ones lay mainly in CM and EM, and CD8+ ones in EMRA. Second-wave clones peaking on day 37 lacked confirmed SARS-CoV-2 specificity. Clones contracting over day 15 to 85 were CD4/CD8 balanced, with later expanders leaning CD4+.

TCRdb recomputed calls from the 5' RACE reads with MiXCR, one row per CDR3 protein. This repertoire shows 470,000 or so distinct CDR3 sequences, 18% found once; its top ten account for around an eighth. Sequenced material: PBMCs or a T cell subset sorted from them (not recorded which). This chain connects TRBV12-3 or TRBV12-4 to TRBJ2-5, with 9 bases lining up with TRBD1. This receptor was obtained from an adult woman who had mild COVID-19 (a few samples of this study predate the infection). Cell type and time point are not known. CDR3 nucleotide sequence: TGTGCCAGCAGAACCGGACAGGGGATTCAAGAGACCCAGTACTTC. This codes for CASRTGQGIQETQYF.